This T cell receptor beta chain is drawn from a study of identical twins. Broader study findings: Insertions were fewer in abundant cord blood beta clonotypes, whereas memory repertoires showed none of this pattern.

The junction had 5 bases not matched to a gene; V was cut back by 10 bases and J by 2 bases. The CDR3 has 13 amino acids. CDR1 ENHRY and CDR2 SYGVKD come from the germline V gene. Via MiXCR, TCRdb re-called the 5' RACE reads, giving one row per CDR3 protein. The repertoire holds about 660,000 distinct CDR3 sequences, less than 10% seen once, with 0.75% to 1% in the top ten. This clonotype has a handful of counts. Its antigen is not identified. In addition, the sample was reused for a study of yellow fever vaccine responses in identical twins.

Sequencing input: PBMCs. The clonotype originates from a woman younger than 30 in good health. The V gene is TRBV10-3, the J gene TRBJ2-7; 10 bases fit TRBD1. CDR3: CASGTGAPYEQYF. The CDR3, as DNA: TGTGCCAGCGGGACAGGGGCCCCCTACGAGCAGTACTTC.